This TCR beta chain is from a study of blood T cell repertoires in COVID-19. V gave up 4 bases and J gave up 6 bases, with 15 bases separating them. This CDR3 is built from 15 residues. Germline V gene data show CDR1 as SGHAT and CDR2 as FQNNGV. Study processing details: Quantification of nucleated cells was approximated via reference gene primer amplification. Assay: immunoSEQ multiplex PCR; the TCRdb copy retains only in-frame clones and omits some. V and J calls and clone size follow that table, whereas D and trimming were derived from the DNA. Of approximately 300,000 clones in the sample, roughly 89% were seen once.

This TCR derives from a man aged 40-50 years with acute or convalescent COVID-19. V is TRBV11-2 and J is TRBJ2-2, with D possibly matching TRBD1 (5 bases). The specimen was peripheral blood. CDR3 sequence (DNA): TGTGCCAGCAGCTCCACGACAGTTCCCGCCGGGGAGCTGTTTTTT. The encoded protein is CASSSTTVPAGELFF.